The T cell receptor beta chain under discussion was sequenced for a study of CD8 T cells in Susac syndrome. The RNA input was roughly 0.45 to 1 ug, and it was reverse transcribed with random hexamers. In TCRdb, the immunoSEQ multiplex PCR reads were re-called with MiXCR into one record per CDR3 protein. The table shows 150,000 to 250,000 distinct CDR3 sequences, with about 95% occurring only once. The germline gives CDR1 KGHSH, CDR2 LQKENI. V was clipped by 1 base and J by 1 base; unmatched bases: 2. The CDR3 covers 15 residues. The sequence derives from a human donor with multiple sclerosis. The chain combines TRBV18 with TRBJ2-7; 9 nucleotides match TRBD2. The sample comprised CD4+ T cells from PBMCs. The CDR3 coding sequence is TGTGCCAGCTCACCACTTAGCGGGAGTTCCTACGAGCAGTACTTC. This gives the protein CASSPLSGSSYEQYF.